One sample yielded the 4 T cell receptor beta chains listed below, sequenced in a study of blood T cell repertoires in COVID-19. Profiled with immunoSEQ multiplex PCR; TCRdb holds only in-frame clones, not every one. The sample shows 250,000 to 400,000 clones, roughly 90% of them seen only once. The sample taken for sequencing was peripheral blood. The receptor source for this set is a woman in her 30s with COVID-19, enrolled during active disease.

The chain employs TRBV9 and TRBJ1-1; 7 nucleotides agree with TRBD1. J was trimmed by 2 bases and V by 3 bases; bases with no gene match: 7. Per germline, CDR1 SGDLS and CDR2 YYNGEE. The CDR3 is made up of 15 amino acids. CDR3 protein: CASSAQTGANTEAFF. The CDR3 nucleotides read TGTGCCAGCAGCGCTCAAACAGGGGCTAACACTGAAGCTTTCTTT.

On this clone: This sample also contains other DNA sequences that code for the same CDR3. V gene TRBV5-1 combines with J gene TRBJ2-5; 7 bases align to TRBD2. CDR3 length: 15 residues. V lost 2 bases, J lost 4 bases, and 8 bases stayed unmatched. Germline V gene sequence: CDR1 SGHRS, CDR2 YFSETQ. The CDR3 DNA sequence: TGCGCCAGCAGCTTCGGAACTAGCGAAGGAGAGACCCAGTACTTC. Translated, it gives CASSFGTSEGETQYF.

The CDR3: CASSEQGASYGYTF. As DNA, the CDR3 is TGTGCCAGCAGCGAACAGGGGGCGAGCTATGGCTACACCTTC. The chain carries TRBV6-4 and TRBJ1-2; TRBD1 matches at 9 bases. Germline V gives CDR1 MRHNA, CDR2 SNTAGT. The trim removed 6 bases at V and 4 bases at J, leaving 6 bases unmatched. This CDR3 has 14 residues.

The gene calls are TRBV2 and TRBJ2-7; 9 bases match TRBD1. Germline CDR1 reads SNHLY; CDR2 reads FYNNEI. Trimming at V came to 7 bases and at J to 5 bases, leaving 9 bases not matched to a gene. The CDR3 extends over 14 amino acids. The CDR3 region is CASKSGTGFNEQYF. CDR3 sequence (DNA): TGTGCCAGCAAAAGTGGGACAGGGTTCAACGAGCAGTACTTC.